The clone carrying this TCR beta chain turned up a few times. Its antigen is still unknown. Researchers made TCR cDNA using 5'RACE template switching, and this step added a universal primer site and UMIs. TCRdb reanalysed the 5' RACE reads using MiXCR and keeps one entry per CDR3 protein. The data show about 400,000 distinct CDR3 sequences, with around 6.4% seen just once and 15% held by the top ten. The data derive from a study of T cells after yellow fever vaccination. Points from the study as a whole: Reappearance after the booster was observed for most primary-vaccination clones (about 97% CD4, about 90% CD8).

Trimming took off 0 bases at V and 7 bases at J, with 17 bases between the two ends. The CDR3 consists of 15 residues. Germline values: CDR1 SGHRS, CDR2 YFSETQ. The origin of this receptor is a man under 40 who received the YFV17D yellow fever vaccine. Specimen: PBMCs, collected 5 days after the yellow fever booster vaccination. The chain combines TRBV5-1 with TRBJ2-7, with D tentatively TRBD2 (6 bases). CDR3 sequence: CASSLGQFEGGEQYF. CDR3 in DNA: TGCGCCAGCAGCTTGGGCCAGTTTGAGGGAGGAGAGCAGTACTTC.